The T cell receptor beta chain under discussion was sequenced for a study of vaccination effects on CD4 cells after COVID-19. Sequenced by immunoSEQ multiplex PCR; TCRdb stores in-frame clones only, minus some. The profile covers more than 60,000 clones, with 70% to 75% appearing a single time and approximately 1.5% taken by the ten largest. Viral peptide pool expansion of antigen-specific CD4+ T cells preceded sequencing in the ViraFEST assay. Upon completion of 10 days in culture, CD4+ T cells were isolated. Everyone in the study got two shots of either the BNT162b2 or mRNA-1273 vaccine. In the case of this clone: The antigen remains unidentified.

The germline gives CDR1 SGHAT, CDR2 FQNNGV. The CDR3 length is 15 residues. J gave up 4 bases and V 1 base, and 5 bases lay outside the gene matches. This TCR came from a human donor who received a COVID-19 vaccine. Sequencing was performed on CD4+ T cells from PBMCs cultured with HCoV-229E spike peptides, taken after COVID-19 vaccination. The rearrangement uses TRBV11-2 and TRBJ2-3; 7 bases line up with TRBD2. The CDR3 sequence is CASSLAGGTADTQYF. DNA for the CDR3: TGTGCCAGCAGCTTAGCCGGGGGGACGGCAGATACGCAGTATTTT.